The source of this T cell receptor beta chain is a study of cytomegalovirus exposure and HLA in healthy donors. Study-level background: In a previous analysis, nearly 120 million unique TCR beta sequences were found from roughly 180 million T cells.

The CDR3 is made up of 13 amino acids. CDR1 is SGHAT and CDR2 is FQNNGV in the germline V gene. The V gene end was trimmed by 5 bases and the J gene end by 3 bases; junction bases not matched to a gene: 3. The study ran its PCR with 60 Vbeta and 13 Jbeta primers. Sequencing was performed with immunoSEQ multiplex PCR; in TCRdb, only in-frame clones are kept and a portion is missing. Among approximately 150,000 clones listed, around 80% were seen once. This receptor was obtained from a woman under 40 in good health and CMV-seronegative. The rearrangement uses TRBV11-2 and TRBJ2-5, with 7 bases fitting TRBD1. The sample comprised PBMCs. Written as DNA, the CDR3 is TGTGCCAGCAGCAGAGGGACAGAAGAGACCCAGTACTTC. It is translated as CASSRGTEETQYF.